The text below deals with one TCR beta chain. The antigen is undetermined. PCR was performed a second time for roughly 7 to 12 cycles using a sample-barcoded 5' primer and a J-beta primer mix. TCRdb itself ran the 5' RACE reads through MiXCR, one entry per CDR3 protein. The repertoire holds around 990,000 distinct CDR3 sequences, with about 25% as singletons. The CDR3 spans 14 residues. Germline values: CDR1 SGHTA, CDR2 FQGNSA. Trimming took off 5 bases at V and 2 bases at J, with 12 bases between the two ends. The sample originates from a study of blood T cells in healthy people across ages. General study findings and limits: Underestimates were what the diversity estimates from one million T cells were considered to be. In older individuals, TCR beta diversity per million T cells was lower, falling roughly linearly with age.

The same sample was also studied in work on T cells of mothers and their children. That publication notes: When the second PCR was run, its M1S primer added sample barcodes and 2-4 random nucleotides.

The source is a girl aged 2 to 10 in good health. The chain links TRBV7-2 to TRBJ2-5, with D perhaps TRBD1 (5 bases). Sequenced: blood. CDR3 sequence: CASSPTTAQETQYF. The CDR3 region has the DNA TGTGCCAGCAGCCCCACGACAGCTCAAGAGACCCAGTACTTC.